This T cell receptor beta chain was recorded in a study of cytomegalovirus exposure and HLA in healthy donors. The study ran its PCR with 60 Vbeta and 13 Jbeta primers. Original handling: About 11 million of the 80 million or so unique TCR beta chains counted in a later analysis were shared. The table came from immunoSEQ multiplex PCR; TCRdb's copy has only in-frame clones and leaves some out. The V and J calls and clone size come from that table; D and trimming were worked out from the DNA. The sample holds some 100,000 clones, 84% seen once. Germline CDR1 is LGHNA and CDR2 is YSLEER. V was trimmed by 0 bases and J by 4 bases, leaving 5 bases between them. CDR3 length: 13 amino acids. For this clone: Additional DNA sequences in this sample encode the identical CDR3.

This receptor was taken from a woman between 18 and 29 years old in good health and CMV-seronegative. The rearrangement links TRBV4-3 to TRBJ2-3, with D unresolved. The sequencing sample was made of PBMCs. The CDR3 is CASSQDVADTQYF. The CDR3 DNA is TGCGCCAGCAGCCAAGACGTCGCAGATACGCAGTATTTT.